Listed here are 18 T cell receptor beta chains from one sample, sequenced in a study of Graves' ophthalmopathy and Graves' hyperthyroidism. Using RNA transcripts, the TCR beta CDR3 regions were amplified. First-round RT-PCR used HTBI primers; second-round multiplex PCR followed. TCRdb redid the calling of the multiplex PCR reads with MiXCR, one entry per CDR3 protein. The sample has about 170,000 distinct CDR3 sequences, under 40% seen once; the top ten hold less than 6%. The source material was peripheral blood. These receptors originate from a woman aged 40 to 50 with Graves' ophthalmopathy.

The chain combines TRBV27 with TRBJ1-1; maybe TRBD1 (6 bases). With 6 bases removed from V and 7 bases from J, the gap between germline ends came to 21 bases. Germline CDR1 is MNHEY and CDR2 is SMNVEV (reference sequence). The CDR3 covers 15 residues. In DNA form, the CDR3 reads TGTGCCAGCAGCCCATCGACAGGAGGCAGCATTGAAGCTTTCTTT. Amino acid sequence: CASSPSTGGSIEAFF.

The chain is built from TRBV6-2 or TRBV6-3 and TRBJ1-2; TRBD1 matches at 7 bases. V was clipped by 10 bases and J by 2 bases; unmatched bases: 13. The CDR3 length is 15 residues. CDR1 is MNHEY, CDR2 SVGEGT, per germline. CDR3 nucleotide sequence: TGTGCCATCCGTCTCCTCGGGACAGCAAACTATGGCTACACCTTC. It translates to CAIRLLGTANYGYTF.

This clonotype was seen repeatedly, ten times or more. This sequence joins TRBV5-5 and TRBJ2-4; D unclear. Germline V gene sequence: CDR1 SGHKS, CDR2 YYEKEE (reference sequence). The CDR3 spans 14 residues. V was cut by 1 base and J by 8 bases, with 13 bases left in between. This CDR3 is CASSLTIPKYIQYF. CDR3 sequence (DNA): TGTGCCAGCAGCTTGACTATACCTAAGTACATTCAGTACTTC. The full variable domain, rest sourced from reference TRBV5-5 and TRBJ2-4, is DAGVTQSPTHLIKTRGQQVTLRCSPISGHKSVSWYQQVLGQGPQFIFQYYEKEERGRGNFPDRFSARQFPNYSSELNVNALLLGDSALYLCASSLTIPKYIQYFGAGTRLSVL.

This clonotype was counted ten times or more. This sequence joins TRBV20-1 and TRBJ2-2; 9 nucleotides match TRBD1. Trimming removed 0 bases from V and 6 bases from J; junction bases left unmatched: 14. The CDR3 length is 18 residues. Per germline, CDR1 DFQATT and CDR2 SNEGSKA (reference sequence). CDR3 amino acids: CSARDPLGGGQGPGELFF. CDR3 in DNA: TGCAGTGCTAGAGATCCCTTGGGTGGGGGACAGGGTCCCGGGGAGCTGTTTTTT.

This clonotype was picked up a small number of times. V usage is TRBV11-1 and J usage is TRBJ2-2, with 7 bases fitting TRBD2. Germline CDR1 reads SGHAT; CDR2 reads FQDESV (reference sequence). The CDR3 extends over 15 amino acids. J gave up 1 base and V 2 bases, and 1 base lay outside the gene matches. CDR3 nucleotides: TGTGCCAGCAGCTTATTAGCGGGGAACACCGGGGAGCTGTTTTTT. Translating gives CASSLLAGNTGELFF. The full variable domain, with the rest looked up from reference TRBV11-1 and TRBJ2-2, is EAEVAQSPRYKITEKSQAVAFWCDPISGHATLYWYRQILGQGPELLVQFQDESVVDDSQLPKDRFSAERLKGVDSTLKIQPAELGDSAMYLCASSLLAGNTGELFFGEGSRLTVL.

This chain connects TRBV30 to TRBJ1-1, with 8 bases lining up with TRBD1. Germline V gene lookup returns CDR1 GTSNPN and CDR2 SVGIG (reference sequence). This CDR3 contains 13 residues. The junction had 7 bases not matched to a gene; V was cut back by 4 bases and J by 6 bases. The CDR3 spells CAWTDRVIAEAFF. Written as DNA, the CDR3 is TGTGCCTGGACGGACAGGGTAATCGCTGAAGCTTTCTTT.

The chain links TRBV6-2 or TRBV6-3 to TRBJ1-5, with D hard to call. The CDR3 runs to 15 residues. V was trimmed by 0 bases and J by 5 bases, leaving 11 bases between them. In germline, CDR1 is MNHEY, CDR2 SVGEGT. DNA of the CDR3: TGTGCCAGCAGTTACTCCGAAACTGATTATCAGCCCCAGCATTTT. This codes for CASSYSETDYQPQHF.

The genes are TRBV6-2 or TRBV6-3 and TRBJ2-7, with 7 bases identical to TRBD1. After removal of 9 bases from V and 0 bases from J, the junction contained 14 bases not matched to a gene. This CDR3 region has 16 residues. From germline, CDR1 is MNHEY and CDR2 SVGEGT. The CDR3 spells CARTGASGQASYEQYF. CDR3 bases: TGTGCCAGAACCGGCGCCTCCGGACAGGCCTCCTACGAGCAGTACTTC.

In this sample, this clonotype turned up many times. The V and J genes are TRBV6-5 and TRBJ1-5; no clear D gene. Germline values: CDR1 MNHEY, CDR2 SVGAGI. The CDR3 extends over 13 amino acids. Trimming removed 0 bases at V and 5 bases at J, with 5 bases between. As DNA, the CDR3 is TGTGCCAGCAGTTACTCGATTTATCAGCCCCAGCATTTT. Its translation is CASSYSIYQPQHF.

The rearrangement uses TRBV6-2 or TRBV6-3 and TRBJ2-7; D is possibly TRBD2 (5 bases). From germline, CDR1 is MNHEY and CDR2 SVGEGT. The CDR3 contains 13 residues. The ends were cut back, 7 bases at V and 2 bases at J, with 12 bases in the middle. The CDR3 nucleotides read TGTGCCAGCACCCCAAGCGGAGCCTACGAGCAGTACTTC. It specifies CASTPSGAYEQYF.

This clonotype was seen many times. The chain uses TRBV2 and TRBJ2-7; 10 nucleotides line up with TRBD2. With V trimmed by 6 bases and J by 4 bases, 9 bases remained unmatched. The germline CDR1 and CDR2 sequences are SNHLY and FYNNEI. The CDR3 extends over 15 amino acids. The CDR3 DNA reads TGTGCCAGCAGGGCACTAGCGGGGTGGACTTACGAGCAGTACTTC. Translating gives CASRALAGWTYEQYF.

This clonotype was counted at least ten times. In DNA form, the CDR3 reads TGTGCCAGCAGCCGATCGGATTCACCCCTCCACTTT. This encodes CASSRSDSPLHF. This chain connects TRBV6-2 or TRBV6-3 to TRBJ1-6; the D is unclear. The ends were cut back, 6 bases at V and 8 bases at J, with 8 bases in the middle. In germline, CDR1 is MNHEY, CDR2 SVGEGT. The CDR3 extends over 12 amino acids.

This clonotype was detected many times. The chain uses TRBV7-9 and TRBJ1-5, with D uncertain. The CDR3 length is 14 residues. Trimming removed 4 bases at V and 5 bases at J, with 12 bases between. Germline CDR1 reads SEHNR; CDR2 reads FQNEAQ (reference sequence). The CDR3 nucleotides read TGTGCCAGCAGCTGGGCAGGTATCGATCAGCCCCAGCATTTT. Translation gives CASSWAGIDQPQHF.

This clonotype occurred many times. This rearrangement joins TRBV6-5 to TRBJ1-2, with D possibly being TRBD1 (5 bases). Germline V gene lookup returns CDR1 MNHEY and CDR2 SVGAGI. V was cut by 1 base and J by 1 base, with 10 bases left in between. This CDR3 has 15 amino acids. This chain's CDR3 is CASSYLTGLNYGYTF. The DNA for the CDR3 is TGTGCCAGCAGTTACTTAACGGGGCTTAACTATGGCTACACCTTC.

This clonotype appeared once. V usage is TRBV2 and J usage is TRBJ1-1; TRBD1 agrees at 12 bases. The germline V gene has CDR1 SNHLY and CDR2 FYNNEI. The CDR3 totals 16 residues. Unmatched junction bases numbered 8, after V lost 9 bases and J lost 0 bases. The CDR3 protein is CARKGTGGRMNTEAFF. The CDR3 nucleotides are TGTGCCAGGAAGGGGACAGGGGGCCGCATGAACACTGAAGCTTTCTTT.

J is TRBJ1-5 and V is TRBV6-2 or TRBV6-3, with D perhaps TRBD1 (6 bases). The CDR3 loop spans 14 amino acids. Germline-derived CDR1 and CDR2 are MNHEY and SVGEGT. V was trimmed by 5 bases and J by 4 bases, leaving 12 bases between them. The CDR3 spells CASSHYRVNQPQHF. CDR3 in DNA: TGTGCCAGCAGTCACTACAGGGTTAATCAGCCCCAGCATTTT.

The V gene is TRBV28, the J gene TRBJ2-5; D is perhaps TRBD1 or TRBD2 (5 bases each). The CDR3 totals 15 residues. The V and J ends lost 4 bases and 5 bases respectively, with 17 bases between them. CDR1 is MDHEN and CDR2 is SYDVKM in the germline V gene. CDR3 coding DNA: TGTGCCAGCAGTTCGACAGATGGACTGAGGGAGACCCAGTACTTC. Translated: CASSSTDGLRETQYF.

Many counts were recorded for this clonotype. The chain joins TRBV29-1 to TRBJ2-7; D assignment may be TRBD1 or TRBD2 (5 bases each). CDR1 and CDR2 (germline): SQVTM, ANQGSEA. This CDR3 is 12 amino acids long. CDR3 sequence (DNA): TGCGCAGGGACCCCTGGTGTTGGGGAGCAGTACTTC. Its protein product is CAGTPGVGEQYF.